This T cell receptor (beta chain) comes out of a study of monozygotic twins with inflammatory bowel disease. Study-wide points: Twins with IBD had fewer clonotypes in common with others than healthy twins, particularly during disease activity.

TCRdb re-called the 5' RACE reads and shows each CDR3 protein once, DNA omitted. The sample has approximately 380,000 distinct CDR3 sequences. On this clonotype itself: Its antigen remains unknown.

CDR3 length: 16 amino acids. CDR1 and CDR2 (germline): LGHNA, YNFKEQ. The chain combines TRBV4-2 with TRBJ1-1; TCRdb outputs TRBD1, but without DNA this stays unchecked. The sequence was collected from a human donor with ulcerative colitis or Crohn's disease, or a healthy co-twin of an affected twin (not recorded which). The sample consisted of blood. The CDR3 reads CASSQEWGRAFTEAFF.